Each of the 10 T cell receptor beta chains below was sequenced from the same sample in a study of response to subunit inactivated influenza vaccine. TCRdb processed the RT-PCR reads anew with MiXCR; each CDR3 protein has one entry. Among 500,000 to 600,000 distinct CDR3 sequences listed, over 9.5% were seen once. The sample in question was PBMCs from blood, obtained on the day of vaccination. These receptors originate from a man aged 50-59 years who received an inactivated influenza vaccine.

The count of this clonotype is one. This chain connects TRBV7-6 to TRBJ2-1; D tentatively fits TRBD1 or TRBD2 (5 bases each). The CDR3 is made up of 15 amino acids. Germline-derived CDR1 and CDR2 are SGHVS and FNYEAQ. Trimming cost V 2 bases and J 8 bases, with 16 bases left between them. DNA for the CDR3: TGTGCCAGCAGCTTACCCGGGACCCAGAACGATGAGCAGTTCTTC. This codes for CASSLPGTQNDEQFF.

The chain combines TRBV28 with TRBJ2-6; the D gene is possibly TRBD2 (5 bases). Trimming removed 6 bases from V and 2 bases from J, with 11 bases in between. The CDR3 runs to 15 residues. CDR1 and CDR2 (germline): MDHEN, SYDVKM. CDR3 DNA sequence: TGTGCCAGCAGCCCCAACGGGGCTGGGGCCAACGTCCTGACTTTC. Translation: CASSPNGAGANVLTF.

The genes are TRBV6-2 or TRBV6-3 and TRBJ2-2, with 9 bases that match TRBD2. Trimming took 6 bases from V and 3 from J; bases not matched to a gene: 2. This CDR3 comprises 14 residues. Germline V gene lookup returns CDR1 MNHEY and CDR2 SVGEGT. The CDR3 DNA follows: TGTGCCAGCAGAGCGGGGGGCCACACCGGGGAGCTGTTTTTT. Protein: CASRAGGHTGELFF.

This clonotype was seen a handful of times. The chain is built from TRBV12-3 or TRBV12-4 and TRBJ1-1; 7 bases line up with TRBD1. V gave up 7 bases and J gave up 5 bases; unmatched junction bases: 4. The CDR3 is 12 amino acids. CDR3 in amino acids: CASTPQGTEAFF. CDR3 in DNA: TGTGCCAGCACCCCACAGGGGACTGAAGCTTTCTTT.

The V call is TRBV27, the J call TRBJ2-1, with D maybe TRBD2 (5 bases). From germline, CDR1 is MNHEY and CDR2 SMNVEV (reference sequence). V was pared by 3 bases and J by 7 bases, with 10 bases between. This CDR3 spans 13 amino acids. The CDR3 is CASSFVERNEQFF. Written as DNA, the CDR3 is TGTGCCAGCAGTTTTGTCGAGCGGAATGAGCAGTTCTTC.

The J gene is TRBJ2-3, the V gene TRBV6-5, with D maybe TRBD2 (6 bases). This CDR3 region has 16 residues. Germline CDR1 reads MNHEY; CDR2 reads SVGAGI. Trimming took 0 bases from V and 3 from J, leaving 13 bases between them. DNA for the CDR3: TGTGCCAGCAGTTACTCGACGGGGGTAAAGACAGATACGCAGTATTTT. This codes for CASSYSTGVKTDTQYF.

The J gene is TRBJ2-1, the V gene TRBV4-3; 8 bases map to TRBD2. The germline CDR1 and CDR2 sequences are LGHNA and YSLEER. The CDR3 length is 16 residues. The J segment lost 4 bases and the V segment lost 0 bases, leaving 5 bases of the junction unmatched. The CDR3 DNA reads TGCGCCAGCAGCCAAGATCTTCGGGGGGGATACAATGAGCAGTTCTTC. It specifies CASSQDLRGGYNEQFF.

This clonotype was counted at least ten times. This sequence joins TRBV9 and TRBJ2-7; 10 bases map to TRBD1. Germline CDR1 SGDLS, CDR2 YYNGEE. Unmatched junction bases numbered 2, after V lost 0 bases and J lost 2 bases. This CDR3 is built from 15 residues. CDR3 sequence: CASSVEGQGAYEQYF. The DNA for the CDR3 is TGTGCCAGCAGCGTAGAAGGACAGGGGGCCTACGAGCAGTACTTC.

The chain combines TRBV5-1 with TRBJ2-5; perhaps D is TRBD1 or TRBD2 (5 bases each). Germline lookup yields CDR1 SGHRS and CDR2 YFSETQ. The CDR3 has 15 residues. Trimming shortened V by 0 bases and J by 5 bases, and 14 bases separated the two germline ends. The CDR3 sequence: CASSLATGRGETQYF. As DNA, the CDR3 is TGCGCCAGCAGCTTGGCCACGGGGCGCGGGGAGACCCAGTACTTC.

This clonotype was detected ten times or more. The chain links TRBV2 to TRBJ2-5, with TRBD1 matching over 7 bases. The V gene end was trimmed by 5 bases and the J gene end by 4 bases; junction bases not matched to a gene: 4. The CDR3 loop spans 13 amino acids. CDR1 and CDR2 (germline): SNHLY, FYNNEI. For the CDR3, the DNA is TGTGCCAGCAGTAATGACAGGGTAGAGACCCAGTACTTC. It translates to CASSNDRVETQYF.